A single sample is the source of the 27 T cell receptor beta chains below, sequenced in a study of blood T cell repertoires in COVID-19 (TCRdb year 2020). The receptor library was made with the immunoSEQ multiplex PCR assay. The source is immuneACCESS, and TCRdb retained only in-frame sequences with V and J called. Part of the clones is not carried over; for the studies checked, unresolved V genes explain less than half of this, and the remainder is unexplained. A total of about 160,000 clones appear in this sample, over 80% of them only once. The top ten hold less than 3% of the sample. The source material was peripheral blood. The receptors originated from an older woman with acute or convalescent COVID-19.

CDR3 bases: TGCGCCAGCAGCCAAGATCGGGGGACTTACTCTGGAAACACCATATATTTT. It specifies CASSQDRGTYSGNTIYF. This sequence joins TRBV4-1 and TRBJ1-3; D is possibly TRBD1 (5 bases). Germline V gene sequence: CDR1 MGHRA, CDR2 YSYEKL. V lost 0 bases, J lost 0 bases, and 12 bases lay in between. CDR3 length equals 17 residues.

This clone was seen just once. The chain employs TRBV5-4 and TRBJ1-2; D uncertain. The CDR3 covers 14 residues. V was trimmed by 1 base and J by 2 bases, leaving 9 bases between them. Germline-derived CDR1 and CDR2 are SGHNT and YYREEE (reference sequence). In DNA form, the CDR3 reads TGTGCCAGCAGCTTGATAGCAGTGAACTATGGCTACACCTTC. It codes for CASSLIAVNYGYTF.

CDR3 DNA sequence: TGTGCCAGCAGCCCCGGCGGGGGGTTCTCCTACAATGAGCAGTTCTTC. Protein product: CASSPGGGFSYNEQFF. The chain carries TRBV3-1 (or the pseudogene TRBV3-2) and TRBJ2-1; 8 bases are a match to TRBD2. V trimming: 4 bases; J trimming: 0 bases; junction bases outside the gene matches: 5. The germline CDR1 and CDR2 sequences are LGHDT and YNNKEL (reference sequence). The CDR3 loop spans 16 amino acids.

The chain uses TRBV19 and TRBJ1-2; no clear D. Germline values: CDR1 LNHDA, CDR2 SQIVND (reference sequence). With 4 bases removed from V and 0 bases from J, the gap between germline ends came to 15 bases. The CDR3 is 16 amino acids. The CDR3 loop reads CASSKDLAWANYGYTF. The CDR3 DNA is TGTGCCAGTAGTAAAGACCTAGCTTGGGCTAACTATGGCTACACCTTC.

The rearrangement uses TRBV7-2 and TRBJ2-5; D is possibly TRBD2 (5 bases). The V end lost 5 bases, the J end lost 0 bases, and 22 bases lay between the germline ends. The germline V gene has CDR1 SGHTA and CDR2 FQGNSA. The CDR3 sequence is 18 residues long. Written as DNA, the CDR3 is TGTGCCAGCAGCCCACGTGGCGGAGTAGCGCCGTACCAAGAGACCCAGTACTTC. It specifies CASSPRGGVAPYQETQYF. Looking up the rest from reference TRBV7-2 and TRBJ2-5 gives the full variable domain: GAGVSQSPSNKVTEKGKDVELRCDPISGHTALYWYRQSLGQGLEFLIYFQGNSAPDKSGLPSDRFSAERTGGSVSTLTIQRTQQEDSAVYLCASSPRGGVAPYQETQYFGPGTRLLVL.

The gene calls are TRBV5-4 and TRBJ2-3; 12 nucleotides match TRBD2. There are 16 residues in the CDR3. V was clipped by 4 bases and J by 2 bases; unmatched bases: 5. Germline V CDR1 and CDR2: SGHNT, YYREEE (reference sequence). This CDR3 reads CASSGLAGSPTDTQYF. The CDR3 nucleotides are TGTGCCAGCAGCGGACTAGCGGGGTCCCCCACAGATACGCAGTATTTT.

The chain carries TRBV19 and TRBJ1-1, with 8 bases lining up with TRBD1. The CDR3 contains 16 residues. CDR1 and CDR2 (germline): LNHDA, SQIVND (reference sequence). The J segment lost 2 bases and the V segment lost 5 bases, leaving 10 bases of the junction unmatched. The CDR3 loop reads CASSADRGFGNTEAFF. The CDR3 DNA is TGTGCCAGTAGTGCCGACAGGGGTTTCGGCAACACTGAAGCTTTCTTT.

The gene calls are TRBV5-1 and TRBJ2-7, with 9 bases matching TRBD1. CDR3 length: 15 residues. V was pared by 4 bases and J by 7 bases, with 12 bases of the junction left unmatched. Germline V CDR1 and CDR2: SGHRS, YFSETQ. CDR3 residues: CASSVGDRDLGEQYF. CDR3 nucleotide sequence: TGCGCCAGCAGCGTCGGGGACAGGGACCTGGGAGAGCAGTACTTC.

The V gene is TRBV3-1 (or the pseudogene TRBV3-2), the J gene TRBJ2-7; TRBD1 is a possible D gene (7 bases). CDR1 is LGHDT, CDR2 YNNKEL, per germline (reference sequence). The CDR3 contains 13 residues. The V end lost 4 bases, the J end lost 4 bases, and 11 bases lay between the germline ends. CDR3 protein: CASSPQGTYEQYF. The CDR3 region has the DNA TGTGCCAGCAGCCCACAGGGGACTTACGAGCAGTACTTC.

The chain is built from TRBV6-5 and TRBJ1-5; 8 bases match TRBD1. CDR1 MNHEY and CDR2 SVGAGI come from the germline V gene. The junction had 11 bases not matched to a gene; V was cut back by 6 bases and J by 7 bases. CDR3 length: 15 amino acids. This CDR3 is CASRRGQGDGQPQHF. CDR3 nucleotide sequence: TGTGCCAGCAGACGCGGACAGGGTGACGGGCAGCCCCAGCATTTT.

This rearrangement joins TRBV10-3 to TRBJ1-1; D is unclear. Germline loops: CDR1 ENHRY, CDR2 SYGVKD. V was pared by 0 bases and J by 1 base, with 6 bases between. The CDR3 is made up of 14 amino acids. CDR3 coding DNA: TGTGCCATCAGTGAGTCGGCGGCGAACACTGAAGCTTTCTTT. Its translation is CAISESAANTEAFF.

The chain is built from TRBV24-1 and TRBJ2-7; TRBD2 might be the D (5 bases). Looked up from germline, CDR1 is KGHDR and CDR2 is SFDVKD. The CDR3 length is 14 residues. The V end lost 7 bases, the J end lost 3 bases, and 15 bases lay between the germline ends. CDR3 protein: CATRARETRYEQYF. For the CDR3, the DNA is TGTGCCACCAGGGCCCGGGAAACTCGCTACGAGCAGTACTTC.

Of note for this clone: In the same sample, other DNA sequences code for this CDR3. The rearrangement links TRBV30 to TRBJ2-3, with D hard to call. CDR3 length: 11 amino acids. In germline, CDR1 is GTSNPN, CDR2 SVGIG (reference sequence). V shed 0 bases and J shed 6 bases, with 4 bases lying between them. Written as DNA, the CDR3 is TGTGCCTGGAGTGTAGAGGATACGCAGTATTTT. Its translation: CAWSVEDTQYF.

The chain joins TRBV9 to TRBJ2-3, with a possible D match to TRBD1 (5 bases). This CDR3 region has 12 residues. CDR1 and CDR2 (germline): SGDLS, YYNGEE. The V and J ends lost 4 bases and 4 bases respectively, with 7 bases between them. CDR3 region: CASSLGPDTQYF. As DNA, the CDR3 is TGTGCCAGCAGCCTGGGGCCAGATACGCAGTATTTT.

The chain employs TRBV11-2 and TRBJ2-5; 12 positions match TRBD2. Looked up from germline, CDR1 is SGHAT and CDR2 is FQNNGV. CDR3 length: 15 residues. J lost 4 bases, V lost 3 bases, and 3 bases had no gene match. CDR3 loop: CASSFLAGGPETQYF. The CDR3 DNA reads as TGTGCCAGCAGCTTCCTAGCGGGGGGGCCAGAGACCCAGTACTTC.

The V and J genes are TRBV27 and TRBJ1-1, with D hard to call. V lost 2 bases and J 1 base, leaving 5 bases between the germline ends. The CDR3 is 13 amino acids. CDR1 is MNHEY, CDR2 SMNVEV, per germline (reference sequence). The CDR3 DNA is TGTGCCAGCAGTTTAGGCTCGAACACTGAAGCTTTCTTT. Encoded protein: CASSLGSNTEAFF.

This clone has just a few counts. This chain connects TRBV6-5 to TRBJ1-5, with 10 bases matching TRBD1. The CDR3 has 15 residues. Germline V gives CDR1 MNHEY, CDR2 SVGAGI. V lost 6 bases to trimming and J lost 1 base; unmatched junction nucleotides: 3. Here the CDR3 DNA reads TGTGCCAGCAGAAGACAGGGGGCCAGCAATCAGCCCCAGCATTTT. It specifies CASRRQGASNQPQHF.

The rearrangement joins TRBV4-2 to TRBJ1-3, with D possibly matching TRBD1 (6 bases). This CDR3 has 14 residues. Trimming removed 4 bases from V and 2 bases from J, with 9 bases in between. The germline gives CDR1 LGHNA, CDR2 YNFKEQ. The CDR3 spells CASSPQGTGNTIYF. The CDR3 DNA reads as TGTGCCAGCAGCCCCCAGGGGACTGGAAACACCATATATTTT.

The CDR3 reads CASSLGGGGSTEAFF. For the CDR3, the DNA is TGTGCCAGCAGCTTAGGGGGAGGAGGGAGCACTGAAGCTTTCTTT. The rearrangement joins TRBV7-9 to TRBJ1-1; unclear D gene. Germline V lookup: CDR1 SEHNR, CDR2 FQNEAQ (reference sequence). Trimming left V 1 base short and J 4 bases short, with 13 bases between. The CDR3 spans 15 residues.

V is TRBV28 and J is TRBJ2-5, with D maybe TRBD2 (5 bases). This CDR3 is built from 15 residues. The V gene lost 2 bases and the J gene lost 5 bases, with 15 bases spanning the gap. From germline, CDR1 is MDHEN and CDR2 SYDVKM. The CDR3 region has the DNA TGTGCCAGCAGTTTAAAATCCCTAGCCGAGGAGACCCAGTACTTC. Amino acid sequence: CASSLKSLAEETQYF.

The CDR3 loop is CASSMTGRVPQHF. CDR3 coding DNA: TGTGCCAGTAGTATGACAGGGCGAGTGCCCCAGCATTTT. The gene calls are TRBV19 and TRBJ1-5; 7 bases fit TRBD1. In germline, CDR1 is LNHDA, CDR2 SQIVND (reference sequence). V gave up 3 bases and J gave up 9 bases; unmatched junction bases: 5. The CDR3 sequence is 13 residues long.

CDR3 sequence: CASSPRRNEQFF. In nucleotides, the CDR3 is TGTGCCAGCTCACCTCGGCGGAATGAGCAGTTCTTC. The rearrangement joins TRBV18 to TRBJ2-1; D gene uncertain. The germline gives CDR1 KGHSH, CDR2 LQKENI. The length of the CDR3 is 12 residues. V lost 3 bases to trimming and J lost 7 bases, with 7 bases between them.

The gene calls are TRBV2 and TRBJ1-2; the D is unclear. CDR1 is SNHLY and CDR2 is FYNNEI in the germline V gene. This CDR3 spans 14 amino acids. V lost 2 bases to trimming and J lost 4 bases, with 11 bases between them. For the CDR3, the DNA is TGTGCCAGCAGTGAATTTGTGAGTGCCTATGGCTACACCTTC. Protein: CASSEFVSAYGYTF.

The chain employs TRBV2 and TRBJ1-6, with D perhaps TRBD1 (5 bases). This CDR3 is 16 amino acids long. Germline CDR1 is SNHLY and CDR2 is FYNNEI. Trimming left V 2 bases short and J 7 bases short, with 15 bases between. DNA for the CDR3: TGTGCCAGCAGTGAAACAGCGACAGTATACAATTCACCCCTCCACTTT. It is translated as CASSETATVYNSPLHF.

The chain carries TRBV3-1 (or the pseudogene TRBV3-2) and TRBJ1-2; 8 bases map to TRBD1. J gave up 6 bases and V 3 bases, and 12 bases lay outside the gene matches. The CDR3 has 16 amino acids. The germline CDR1 and CDR2 sequences are LGHDT and YNNKEL (reference sequence). CDR3 sequence: CASSQDNQGAADGYTF. The CDR3 coding sequence is TGTGCCAGCAGCCAGGACAATCAGGGGGCGGCGGATGGCTACACCTTC.

This clone is a singleton in its sample. The chain is built from TRBV7-3 and TRBJ2-5; 8 bases match TRBD1. V was clipped by 1 base and J by 5 bases; unmatched bases: 18. CDR3 length: 19 amino acids. Germline V gene lookup returns CDR1 SGHTA and CDR2 FQGTGA. This CDR3 reads CASSLRVRVRDRSRETQYF. The CDR3 DNA reads TGTGCCAGCAGCTTAAGGGTGCGAGTGAGGGACAGGTCTAGGGAGACCCAGTACTTC.

This sequence joins TRBV24-1 and TRBJ1-4; D is uncertain. CDR1 and CDR2 (germline): KGHDR, SFDVKD. Trimming removed 0 bases at V and 7 bases at J, with 11 bases between. This CDR3 comprises 15 residues. CDR3 sequence reads: CATSDLKRPTEKLFF. The CDR3 bases are TGTGCCACCAGTGATTTGAAGAGGCCTACTGAAAAACTGTTTTTT.